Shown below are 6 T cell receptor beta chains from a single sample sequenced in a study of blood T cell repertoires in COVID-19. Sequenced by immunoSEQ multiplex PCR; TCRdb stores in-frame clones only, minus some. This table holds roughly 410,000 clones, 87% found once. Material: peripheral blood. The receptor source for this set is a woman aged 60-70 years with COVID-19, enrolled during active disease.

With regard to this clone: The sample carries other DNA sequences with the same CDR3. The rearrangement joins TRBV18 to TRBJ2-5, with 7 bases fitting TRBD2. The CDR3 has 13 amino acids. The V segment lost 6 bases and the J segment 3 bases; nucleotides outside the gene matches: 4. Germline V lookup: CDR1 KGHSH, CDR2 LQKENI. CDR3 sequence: CASSPGTKETQYF. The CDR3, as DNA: TGTGCCAGCTCCCCTGGGACTAAAGAGACCCAGTACTTC.

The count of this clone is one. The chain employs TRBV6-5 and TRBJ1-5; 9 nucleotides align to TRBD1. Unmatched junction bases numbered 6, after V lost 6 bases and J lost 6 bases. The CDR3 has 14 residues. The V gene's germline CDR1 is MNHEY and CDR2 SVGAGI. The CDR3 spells CASSKGQGSQPQHF. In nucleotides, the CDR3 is TGTGCCAGCAGCAAGGGACAGGGAAGTCAGCCCCAGCATTTT.

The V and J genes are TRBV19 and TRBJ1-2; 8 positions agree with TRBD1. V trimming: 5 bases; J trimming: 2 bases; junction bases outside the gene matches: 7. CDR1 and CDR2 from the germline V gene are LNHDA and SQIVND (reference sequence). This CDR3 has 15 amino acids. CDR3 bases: TGTGCCAGTAGTCCACGGGACAGGCCCAACTATGGCTACACCTTC. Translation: CASSPRDRPNYGYTF.

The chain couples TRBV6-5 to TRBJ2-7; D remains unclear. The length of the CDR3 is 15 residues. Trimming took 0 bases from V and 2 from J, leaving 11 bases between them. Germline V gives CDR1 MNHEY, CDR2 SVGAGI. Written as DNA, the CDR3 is TGTGCCAGCAGTTACTCGAGTGTGGGCCCCTACGAGCAGTACTTC. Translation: CASSYSSVGPYEQYF.

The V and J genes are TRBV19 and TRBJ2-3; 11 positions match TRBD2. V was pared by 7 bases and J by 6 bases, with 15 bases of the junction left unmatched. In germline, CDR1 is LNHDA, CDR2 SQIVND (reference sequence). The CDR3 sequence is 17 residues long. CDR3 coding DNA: TGTGCCAGTACCCCGGTGGTGGGTAGCGGGGGGGCTGATACGCAGTATTTT. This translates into CASTPVVGSGGADTQYF.

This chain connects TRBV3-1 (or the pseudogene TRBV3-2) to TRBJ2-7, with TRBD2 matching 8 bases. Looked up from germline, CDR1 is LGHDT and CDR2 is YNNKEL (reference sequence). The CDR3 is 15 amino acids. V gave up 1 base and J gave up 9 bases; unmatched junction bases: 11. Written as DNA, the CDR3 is TGTGCCAGCAGCCAAGCTGGGGCTAGCGGGCCAGCGCAGTACTTC. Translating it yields CASSQAGASGPAQYF.